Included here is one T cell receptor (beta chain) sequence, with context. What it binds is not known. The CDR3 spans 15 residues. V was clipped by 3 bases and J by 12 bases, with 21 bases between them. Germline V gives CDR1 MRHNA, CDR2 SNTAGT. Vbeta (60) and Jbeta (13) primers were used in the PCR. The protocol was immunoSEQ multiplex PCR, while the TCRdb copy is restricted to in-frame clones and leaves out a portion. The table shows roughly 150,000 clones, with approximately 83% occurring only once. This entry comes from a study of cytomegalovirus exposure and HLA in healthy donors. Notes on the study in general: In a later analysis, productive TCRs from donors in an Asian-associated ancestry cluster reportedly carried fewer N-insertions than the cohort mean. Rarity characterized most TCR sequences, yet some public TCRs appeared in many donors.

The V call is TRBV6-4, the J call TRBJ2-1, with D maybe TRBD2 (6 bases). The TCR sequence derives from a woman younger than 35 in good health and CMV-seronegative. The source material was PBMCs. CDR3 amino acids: CASSDTGTGYQTQFF. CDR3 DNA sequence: TGTGCCAGCAGTGATACCGGGACTGGCTACCAGACGCAGTTCTTC.